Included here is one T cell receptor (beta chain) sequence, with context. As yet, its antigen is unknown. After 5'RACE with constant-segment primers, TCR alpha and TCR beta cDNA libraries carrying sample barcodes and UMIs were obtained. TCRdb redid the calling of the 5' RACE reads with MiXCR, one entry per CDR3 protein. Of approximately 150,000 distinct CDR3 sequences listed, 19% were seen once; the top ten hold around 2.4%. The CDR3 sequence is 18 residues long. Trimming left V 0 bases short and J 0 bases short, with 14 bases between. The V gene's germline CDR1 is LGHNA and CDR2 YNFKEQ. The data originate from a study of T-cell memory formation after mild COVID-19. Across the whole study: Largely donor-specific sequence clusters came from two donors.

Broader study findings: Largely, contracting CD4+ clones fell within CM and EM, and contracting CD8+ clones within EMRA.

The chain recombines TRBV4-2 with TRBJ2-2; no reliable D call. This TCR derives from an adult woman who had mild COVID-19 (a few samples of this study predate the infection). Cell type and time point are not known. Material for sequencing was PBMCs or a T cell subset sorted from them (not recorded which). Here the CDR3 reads CASSQENVGSSNTGELFF. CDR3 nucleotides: TGTGCCAGCAGCCAAGAGAATGTAGGTAGTTCGAACACCGGGGAGCTGTTTTTT.